This section outlines one TCR beta chain sequence together with its context. Its antigen is currently unknown. Per germline, CDR1 MNHEY and CDR2 SMNVEV (reference sequence). The CDR3 is made up of 15 amino acids. Trimming pared 4 bases from V and 5 bases from J, leaving 18 bases between. The data were obtained in a study of blood T cells in healthy people across ages. Together with a sample-barcoded 5' primer, a J-beta primer mix was included in a second PCR lasting about 7 to 11 cycles. The template-switch adaptor, which had 12 random nucleotides, put a tag on each cDNA molecule. MiXCR, applied by TCRdb to the 5' RACE reads, yields one record per CDR3 protein. The sample holds hundreds of thousands of distinct CDR3 sequences, 56% seen once. General study results and limits: Diversity figures derived from one million T cells were judged to underestimate the true value. Strongly correlated with naive T cell percentage was TCR beta diversity.

J is TRBJ2-7 and V is TRBV27; D is uncertain. This receptor was taken from a man aged 35-49 years in good health. The sample taken for sequencing was blood. The CDR3: CASSSRGEQTDEQYF. As DNA, the CDR3 is TGTGCCAGCAGTTCCCGAGGAGAACAAACCGACGAGCAGTACTTC.